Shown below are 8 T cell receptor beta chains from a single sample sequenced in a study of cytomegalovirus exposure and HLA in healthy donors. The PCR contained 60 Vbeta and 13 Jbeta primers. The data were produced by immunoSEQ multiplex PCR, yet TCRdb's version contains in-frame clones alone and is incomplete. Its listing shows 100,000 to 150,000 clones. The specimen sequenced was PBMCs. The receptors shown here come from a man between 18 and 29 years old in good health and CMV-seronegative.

The chain's CDR3 is CASSMVQYNEKLFF. In nucleotides, the CDR3 is TGTGCCAGTAGTATGGTACAGTATAATGAAAAACTGTTTTTT. V gene TRBV19 combines with J gene TRBJ1-4; the D is unclear. Trimming took off 3 bases at V and 4 bases at J, with 9 bases between the two ends. There are 14 residues in the CDR3. Germline CDR1 and CDR2: LNHDA and SQIVND (reference sequence).

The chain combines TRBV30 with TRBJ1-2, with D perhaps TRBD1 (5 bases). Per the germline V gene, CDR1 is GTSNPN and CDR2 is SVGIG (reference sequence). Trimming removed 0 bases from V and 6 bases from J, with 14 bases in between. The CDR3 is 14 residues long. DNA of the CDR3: TGTGCCTGGAGTGTTTTAGCAGGGACTCATGGCTACACCTTC. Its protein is CAWSVLAGTHGYTF.

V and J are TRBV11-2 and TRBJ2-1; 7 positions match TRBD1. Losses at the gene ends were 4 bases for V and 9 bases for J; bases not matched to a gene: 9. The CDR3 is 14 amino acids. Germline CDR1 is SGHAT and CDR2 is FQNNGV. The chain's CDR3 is CASSSPTGWGEQFF. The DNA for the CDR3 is TGTGCCAGCAGCTCCCCGACAGGGTGGGGTGAGCAGTTCTTC.

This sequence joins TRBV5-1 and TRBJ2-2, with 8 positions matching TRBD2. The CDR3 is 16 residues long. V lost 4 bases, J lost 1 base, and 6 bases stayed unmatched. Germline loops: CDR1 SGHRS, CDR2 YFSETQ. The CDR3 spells CASSLGTRRNTGELFF. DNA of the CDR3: TGCGCCAGCAGCCTTGGGACTAGAAGGAACACCGGGGAGCTGTTTTTT. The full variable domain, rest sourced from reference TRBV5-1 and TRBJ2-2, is KAGVTQTPRYLIKTRGQQVTLSCSPISGHRSVSWYQQTPGQGLQFLFEYFSETQRNKGNFPGRFSGRQFSNSRSEMNVSTLELGDSALYLCASSLGTRRNTGELFFGEGSRLTVL.

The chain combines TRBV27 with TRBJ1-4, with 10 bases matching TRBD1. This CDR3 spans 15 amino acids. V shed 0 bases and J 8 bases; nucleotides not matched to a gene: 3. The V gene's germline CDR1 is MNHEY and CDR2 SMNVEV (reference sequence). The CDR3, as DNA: TGTGCCAGCAGTTTATCGGACAGGGGGGGGGAAAAACTGTTTTTT. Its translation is CASSLSDRGGEKLFF.

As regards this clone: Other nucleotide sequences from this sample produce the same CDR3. This CDR3 reads CASSSGQGYGYTF. CDR3 coding DNA: TGTGCCAGCAGTTCCGGCCAGGGTTATGGCTACACCTTC. This chain links TRBV27 with TRBJ1-2, with D maybe TRBD1 (5 bases). This CDR3 is 13 amino acids long. Germline assignment: CDR1 MNHEY and CDR2 SMNVEV (reference sequence). Trimming took off 4 bases at V and 5 bases at J, with 11 bases between the two ends.

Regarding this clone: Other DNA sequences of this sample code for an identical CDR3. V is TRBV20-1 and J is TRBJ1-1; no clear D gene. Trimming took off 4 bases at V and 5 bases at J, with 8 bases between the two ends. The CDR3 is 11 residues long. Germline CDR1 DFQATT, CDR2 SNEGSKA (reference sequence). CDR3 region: CSAIRGTEAFF. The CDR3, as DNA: TGCAGTGCTATAAGAGGAACTGAAGCTTTCTTT.

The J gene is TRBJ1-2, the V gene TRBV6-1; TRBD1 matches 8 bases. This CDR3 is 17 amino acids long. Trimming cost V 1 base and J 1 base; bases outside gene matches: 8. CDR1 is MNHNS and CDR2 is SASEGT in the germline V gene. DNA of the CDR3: TGTGCCAGCAGTGAAGTCCCGGACAGGGCCTTTAACTATGGCTACACCTTC. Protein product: CASSEVPDRAFNYGYTF.